Presented here are 17 T cell receptor beta chains from one specimen sequenced in a study of blood T cell repertoires in COVID-19. The protocol was immunoSEQ multiplex PCR, while the TCRdb copy is restricted to in-frame clones and leaves out a portion. The table shows 100,000 or so clones, with more than 90% occurring only once. The sequenced material came from peripheral blood. Every receptor here comes from a human donor with active COVID-19. The donor label of this sample is uncertain.

The CDR3 nucleotides read TGCAGCGTAGCCGGGACTAGGTACGAGCAGTACTTC. It encodes CSVAGTRYEQYF. V and J are TRBV29-1 and TRBJ2-7; 8 bases are shared with TRBD2. Germline loops: CDR1 SQVTM, CDR2 ANQGSEA. The J segment lost 4 bases and the V segment lost 6 bases, leaving 5 bases of the junction unmatched. The CDR3 runs to 12 residues.

The genes are TRBV7-9 and TRBJ2-7, with D possibly being TRBD1 (7 bases). V lost 5 bases and J lost 4, with 21 bases in between. There are 16 residues in the CDR3. Germline CDR1 is SEHNR and CDR2 is FQNEAQ (reference sequence). The CDR3 DNA reads as TGTGCCAGCAGCCCTCCGATTGGACAGGAGGGGTACGAGCAGTACTTC. Encoded protein: CASSPPIGQEGYEQYF. Complete variable domain (other parts from reference TRBV7-9 and TRBJ2-7): DTGVSQNPRHKITKRGQNVTFRCDPISEHNRLYWYRQTLGQGPEFLTYFQNEAQLEKSRLLSDRFSAERPKGSFSTLEIQRTEQGDSAMYLCASSPPIGQEGYEQYFGPGTRLTVT.

The chain recombines TRBV5-4 with TRBJ2-7; the D gene is possibly TRBD1 (6 bases). Trimming took 6 bases from V and 0 from J, leaving 13 bases between them. The CDR3 sequence is 14 residues long. Germline V CDR1 and CDR2: SGHNT, YYREEE (reference sequence). CDR3 in DNA: TGTGCCAGCACAAAACAGGGAACCTCCTACGAGCAGTACTTC. This encodes CASTKQGTSYEQYF.

This chain links TRBV6-5 with TRBJ1-1, with 7 bases lining up with TRBD1. Germline assignment: CDR1 MNHEY and CDR2 SVGAGI. This CDR3 is built from 13 residues. The ends lost 7 bases at V and 6 bases at J; junction bases unmatched: 8. CDR3 nucleotides: TGTGCCAGCAAAATACAGGGGAGCGCTGAAGCTTTCTTT. Translating it yields CASKIQGSAEAFF.

The gene calls are TRBV5-1 and TRBJ1-2, with D unclear. The V end was cut by 4 bases, the J end by 1 base, with 5 bases between. CDR3 length: 12 residues. Germline V gene lookup returns CDR1 SGHRS and CDR2 YFSETQ. CDR3 protein: CASSPDNYGYTF. The CDR3 region has the DNA TGCGCCAGCAGCCCAGATAACTATGGCTACACCTTC.

The chain couples TRBV6-5 to TRBJ2-2; weak D call: TRBD1 (5 bases). The germline V and J ends were trimmed by 7 bases and 7 bases, with 13 bases remaining between them. The CDR3 consists of 13 residues. Germline-derived CDR1 and CDR2 are MNHEY and SVGAGI. Here the CDR3 reads CASNQGVGGELFF. Written as DNA, the CDR3 is TGTGCCAGCAACCAGGGCGTGGGCGGGGAGCTGTTTTTT.

The CDR3 here is CASSPHGGYPYEQYF. For the CDR3, the DNA is TGTGCCAGTAGCCCCCACGGGGGTTATCCCTACGAGCAGTACTTC. The J gene is TRBJ2-7, the V gene TRBV19; tentative D call: TRBD2 (6 bases). The germline CDR1 and CDR2 sequences are LNHDA and SQIVND (reference sequence). Deletions cut 6 bases from V and 2 bases from J, with 17 bases between. CDR3 length equals 15 residues.

The chain links TRBV29-1 to TRBJ1-6, with 7 bases lining up with TRBD1. This CDR3 is built from 15 residues. After removal of 7 bases from V and 0 bases from J, the junction contained 6 bases not matched to a gene. In germline, CDR1 is SQVTM, CDR2 ANQGSEA. CDR3 region: CSEGQLSSYNSPLHF. DNA for the CDR3: TGCAGCGAGGGACAGTTGAGCTCCTATAATTCACCCCTCCACTTT. Full variable domain (missing parts from reference TRBV29-1 and TRBJ1-6): SAVISQKPSRDICQRGTSLTIQCQVDSQVTMMFWYRQQPGQSLTLIATANQGSEATYESGFVIDKFPISRPNLTFSTLTVSNMSPEDSSIYLCSEGQLSSYNSPLHFGNGTRLTVT.

The chain combines TRBV18 with TRBJ2-3, with D unclear. CDR1 is KGHSH, CDR2 LQKENI, per germline. This CDR3 contains 13 residues. V was clipped by 6 bases and J by 6 bases, with 13 bases between them. The CDR3 DNA reads as TGTGCCAGCTCTCCCCCCCCTCGGGATACGCAGTATTTT. Its protein is CASSPPPRDTQYF.

The chain links TRBV6-5 to TRBJ1-3, with D maybe TRBD1 (6 bases). Trimming left V 6 bases short and J 0 bases short, with 12 bases between. There are 15 residues in the CDR3. Germline V gives CDR1 MNHEY, CDR2 SVGAGI. The CDR3 DNA reads TGTGCCAGCAGCAGAGGACAGTCCTCTGGAAACACCATATATTTT. Translation gives CASSRGQSSGNTIYF.

The chain combines TRBV27 with TRBJ2-1, with 8 bases aligning to TRBD1. V gave up 6 bases and J gave up 8 bases; unmatched junction bases: 9. The CDR3 has 14 residues. Germline CDR1 MNHEY, CDR2 SMNVEV (reference sequence). CDR3 bases: TGTGCCAGCAGAAACAGGGGGGTAGGAGATGAGCAGTTCTTC. Translation: CASRNRGVGDEQFF.

The rearrangement links TRBV2 to TRBJ1-2; D gene uncertain. CDR3 length: 14 residues. V lost 1 base and J lost 4, with 10 bases in between. Germline loops: CDR1 SNHLY, CDR2 FYNNEI. In DNA form, the CDR3 reads TGTGCCAGCAGTGAAGGGAGGTGGGGCTATGGCTACACCTTC. Protein: CASSEGRWGYGYTF.

The rearrangement links TRBV4-1 to TRBJ2-7; no clear D. The CDR3 has 17 amino acids. Germline-derived CDR1 and CDR2 are MGHRA and YSYEKL. The V end was cut by 2 bases, the J end by 1 base, with 18 bases between. CDR3 protein: CASSQPDSFLPSYEQYF. The CDR3 DNA follows: TGCGCCAGCAGCCAACCAGATTCATTCTTACCTTCCTACGAGCAGTACTTC.

V and J are TRBV14 and TRBJ2-5; 8 bases match TRBD1. CDR3 length: 15 amino acids. With 0 bases clipped from V and 7 bases from J, the junction kept 7 bases outside the gene matches. Germline loops: CDR1 SGHDN, CDR2 FVKESK. CDR3 DNA: TGTGCCAGCAGCCAAGATCGGACAGGGCTTGGGACCCAGTACTTC. Residues: CASSQDRTGLGTQYF.

The rearrangement links TRBV11-2 to TRBJ2-5; 11 positions match TRBD2. V lost 2 bases, J lost 5 bases, and 7 bases stayed unmatched. The germline V gene encodes CDR1 SGHAT and CDR2 FQNNGV. CDR3 length equals 16 residues. CDR3 coding DNA: TGTGCCAGCAGCTTACAGGGCGCTAGCGGGAGGGAGACCCAGTACTTC. Translated: CASSLQGASGRETQYF.

This sequence joins TRBV7-9 and TRBJ1-2, with no clear D. The germline V gene encodes CDR1 SEHNR and CDR2 FQNEAQ (reference sequence). Trimming cost V 5 bases and J 4 bases, with 14 bases left between them. The CDR3 has 14 residues. The CDR3 bases are TGTGCCAGCAGCCCCCAGGAGGGCAGCTATGGCTACACCTTC. The encoded protein is CASSPQEGSYGYTF.

CDR3 coding DNA: TGTGCCAGCAGCGTATCGGCCGGGAACGAGCAGTACTTC. Protein product: CASSVSAGNEQYF. V is TRBV9 and J is TRBJ2-7; maybe TRBD2 (5 bases). Germline-derived CDR1 and CDR2 are SGDLS and YYNGEE. The CDR3 has 13 residues. Between the trimmed V and J ends, which lost 1 base and 5 bases, there was a span of 10 bases.